What follows describes a single T cell receptor beta chain. Its specificity is not known. Germline V gene lookup returns CDR1 SGHRS and CDR2 YFSETQ. The V end was cut by 0 bases, the J end by 4 bases, with 13 bases between. CDR3 length: 15 residues. The sample is drawn from a study of T cell repertoires in cytomegalovirus infection. Overall study context: Public TCR beta signature analysis indicated the presence of both CMV infection and matching HLA type.

In TCRdb, the reads were re-called with MiXCR into one record per CDR3 protein. The sample lists 290,000 or so distinct CDR3 sequences; roughly a quarter were seen once. Whole-study results and caveats: HLA-C-restricted, CMV-specific TCR beta clonotypes were dominant ex vivo. Cumulated frequencies of public TCR beta families served to identify carriers of CMV plus the relevant HLA.

The V call is TRBV5-1, the J call TRBJ1-1; D unresolved. The sequencing sample was made of PBMCs. The TCR sequence derives from a human donor in good health (CMV status not recorded). Some clones in this sample may be carry-over from other donors' samples. The CDR3 sequence is CASSLEASWGTEAFF. The CDR3 DNA sequence: TGCGCCAGCAGCTTGGAGGCTTCATGGGGCACTGAAGCTTTCTTT.